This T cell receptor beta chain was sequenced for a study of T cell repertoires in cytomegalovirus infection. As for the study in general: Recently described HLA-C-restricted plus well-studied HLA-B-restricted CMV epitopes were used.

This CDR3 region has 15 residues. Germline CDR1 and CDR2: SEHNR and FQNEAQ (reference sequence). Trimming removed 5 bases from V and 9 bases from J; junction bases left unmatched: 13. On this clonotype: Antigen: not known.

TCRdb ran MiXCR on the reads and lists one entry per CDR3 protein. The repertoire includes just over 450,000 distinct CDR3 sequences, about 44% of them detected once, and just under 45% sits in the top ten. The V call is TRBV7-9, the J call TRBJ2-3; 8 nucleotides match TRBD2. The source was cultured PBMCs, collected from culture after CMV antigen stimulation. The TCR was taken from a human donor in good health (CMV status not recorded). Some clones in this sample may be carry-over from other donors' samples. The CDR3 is CASSILRGGPETQYF. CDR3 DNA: TGTGCCAGCAGCATACTACGGGGGGGACCGGAGACGCAGTATTTT.